The 21 T cell receptor beta chains below were found in one sample sequenced in a study of shared clonotypes between healthy human individuals. Assay: immunoSEQ multiplex PCR; the TCRdb copy retains only in-frame clones and omits some. The sample contains roughly 1,100,000 clones, around four fifths of which appear only once. The sequenced sample consisted of memory CD4+ T cells sorted from blood. Specified subset: CD45RA-negative fraction. These receptor sequences come from a man between 18 and 29 years old in good health.

The rearrangement joins TRBV5-1 to TRBJ2-1; 8 positions agree with TRBD1. The CDR3 runs to 15 residues. The trim removed 4 bases at V and 8 bases at J, leaving 11 bases unmatched. Germline V gene data show CDR1 as SGHRS and CDR2 as YFSETQ. The CDR3 DNA reads as TGCGCCAGCAGCCCCCATCCGGACAGGGCGGATGAGCAGTTCTTC. Translated: CASSPHPDRADEQFF.

The chain couples TRBV10-3 to TRBJ2-7; a weak D match, TRBD2 (6 bases). CDR3 length: 16 residues. V lost 4 bases and J lost 2, with 18 bases in between. Germline V gene lookup returns CDR1 ENHRY and CDR2 SYGVKD. CDR3 residues: CAISAKPGTPTYEQYF. For the CDR3, the DNA is TGTGCCATCAGTGCTAAACCCGGGACTCCAACCTACGAGCAGTACTTC.

The chain combines TRBV10-1 with TRBJ1-2, with D hard to call. Germline V gene lookup returns CDR1 WNHNN and CDR2 SYGVQD (reference sequence). V lost 7 bases and J lost 8, with 32 bases in between. The CDR3 totals 18 residues. The CDR3, as DNA: TGCGCCAGCATAGCCACTTCGGGAAAAAAAATCTATGTGGGAGGCTACACCTTC. It codes for CASIATSGKKIYVGGYTF.

Turning to this clone: In the same sample, other DNA sequences code for this CDR3. CDR3 protein: CAISESGTGTDTQYF. CDR3 in DNA: TGTGCCATCAGTGAGTCGGGGACAGGAACAGATACGCAGTATTTT. The J gene is TRBJ2-3, the V gene TRBV10-3; 8 bases match TRBD1. Losses at the gene ends were 0 bases for V and 3 bases for J; bases not matched to a gene: 2. The CDR3 consists of 15 residues. Germline V CDR1 and CDR2: ENHRY, SYGVKD.

Regarding this clone: The sample holds other DNA sequences that translate to the same CDR3. The chain employs TRBV6-1 and TRBJ1-2; no reliable D call. Per germline, CDR1 MNHNS and CDR2 SASEGT. This CDR3 region has 12 residues. V dropped 2 bases and J dropped 4 bases, with 5 bases sitting between them. CDR3 sequence reads: CASSEPGYGYTF. In nucleotides, the CDR3 is TGTGCCAGCAGTGAACCAGGCTATGGCTACACCTTC.

The chain employs TRBV6-6 and TRBJ1-1, with D unresolved. Germline CDR1 MNHNY, CDR2 SVGAGI (reference sequence). The CDR3 is made up of 15 amino acids. Trimming cost V 5 bases and J 5 bases, with 18 bases left between them. The CDR3 reads CASSNKGFRGTEAFF. CDR3 DNA: TGTGCCAGCAGTAACAAAGGCTTCAGAGGGACTGAAGCTTTCTTT.

The V gene is TRBV18, the J gene TRBJ2-7, with D possibly being TRBD1 (6 bases). Germline CDR1 and CDR2: KGHSH and LQKENI. This CDR3 spans 14 amino acids. The germline V and J ends were trimmed by 6 bases and 1 base, with 13 bases remaining between them. DNA for the CDR3: TGTGCCAGCTCCTCGGGTGGACAGTCCTACGAGCAGTACTTC. Translating it yields CASSSGGQSYEQYF.

The rearrangement joins TRBV6-5 to TRBJ2-1, with a tentative D call TRBD1 (7 bases). Trimming left V 5 bases short and J 6 bases short, with 11 bases between. This CDR3 has 13 amino acids. Germline loops: CDR1 MNHEY, CDR2 SVGAGI. This CDR3 is CASSRGTANEQFF. DNA for the CDR3: TGTGCCAGCAGTCGGGGGACAGCCAATGAGCAGTTCTTC.

This clone has more than one count but fewer than ten. At the DNA level, this CDR3 is encoded by other sequences in the same sample as well. The chain recombines TRBV30 with TRBJ1-5; no clear D gene. CDR3 length: 13 residues. Looked up from germline, CDR1 is GTSNPN and CDR2 is SVGIG (reference sequence). V dropped 0 bases and J dropped 5 bases, with 8 bases sitting between them. CDR3 sequence: CAWSVGGDQPQHF. CDR3 sequence (DNA): TGTGCCTGGAGTGTTGGTGGAGATCAGCCCCAGCATTTT.

This clone was detected ten times or more. The V and J genes are TRBV7-2 and TRBJ2-3; tentatively, D is TRBD1 (5 bases). V was trimmed by 1 base and J by 3 bases, leaving 11 bases between them. The CDR3 is made up of 15 amino acids. Germline assignment: CDR1 SGHTA and CDR2 FQGNSA. In DNA form, the CDR3 reads TGTGCCAGCAGCTTAGATGGGAAGGGGACAGATACGCAGTATTTT. Its protein product is CASSLDGKGTDTQYF.

The chain recombines TRBV30 with TRBJ1-2; D not certain. V was pared by 5 bases and J by 8 bases, with 9 bases between. The CDR3 runs to 10 residues. Germline lookup yields CDR1 GTSNPN and CDR2 SVGIG (reference sequence). As DNA, the CDR3 is TGTGCCTGGGCCGGCATCGGCTACACCTTC. Its protein product is CAWAGIGYTF. The full variable domain, completed using reference TRBV30 and TRBJ1-2, is SQTIHQWPATLVQPVGSPLSLECTVEGTSNPNLYWYRQAAGRGLQLLFYSVGIGQISSEVPQNLSASRPQDRQFILSSKKLLLSDSGFYLCAWAGIGYTFGSGTRLTVV.

This clone was seen only a few times. The V and J genes are TRBV25-1 and TRBJ2-2; TRBD1 might be the D (6 bases). Germline CDR1 is MGHDK and CDR2 is SYGVNS. Deletions cut 4 bases from V and 4 bases from J, with 16 bases between. The CDR3 is made up of 16 amino acids. CDR3 nucleotide sequence: TGTGCCAGCAGTGCATTAAAGGGGGTTGCCACCGGGGAGCTGTTTTTT. Residues: CASSALKGVATGELFF.

This clone occurred once. The V and J genes are TRBV5-4 and TRBJ1-2; D gene unclear. The CDR3 loop spans 13 amino acids. Per germline, CDR1 SGHNT and CDR2 YYREEE (reference sequence). Trimming took off 2 bases at V and 4 bases at J, with 9 bases between the two ends. CDR3 DNA sequence: TGTGCCAGCAGCTTCTTCGAGGGCTATGGCTACACCTTC. Its translation: CASSFFEGYGYTF.

The genes are TRBV19 and TRBJ1-1; tentative D call: TRBD1 (5 bases). The CDR3 is 15 residues long. Deletions cut 5 bases from V and 1 base from J, with 14 bases between. Germline CDR1 and CDR2: LNHDA and SQIVND (reference sequence). CDR3: CASSRGRTPNTEAFF. CDR3 bases: TGTGCCAGTAGTCGAGGGCGGACACCGAACACTGAAGCTTTCTTT.

The rearrangement joins TRBV9 to TRBJ2-1, with 8 bases aligning to TRBD2. With 6 bases clipped from V and 3 bases from J, the junction kept 8 bases outside the gene matches. The CDR3 spans 15 residues. Looked up from germline, CDR1 is SGDLS and CDR2 is YYNGEE. This CDR3 is CASNVQRGNYNEQFF. The CDR3 DNA reads TGTGCCAGCAACGTTCAGCGGGGGAACTACAATGAGCAGTTCTTC.

The chain joins TRBV27 to TRBJ1-2, with D possibly matching TRBD1 (6 bases). The germline V gene encodes CDR1 MNHEY and CDR2 SMNVEV (reference sequence). Trimming cost V 6 bases and J 6 bases, with 17 bases left between them. This CDR3 has 14 amino acids. The CDR3 region is CASRLQGSNHGYTF. DNA for the CDR3: TGTGCCAGCAGGTTACAGGGTTCAAACCATGGCTACACCTTC.

The chain has TRBV10-3 and TRBJ2-4, with 8 bases fitting TRBD1. The CDR3 loop spans 14 amino acids. Germline lookup yields CDR1 ENHRY and CDR2 SYGVKD. V trimming: 8 bases; J trimming: 9 bases; junction bases outside the gene matches: 12. CDR3 amino acids: CAISPTDRESIQYF. The CDR3, as DNA: TGTGCCATCTCCCCAACGGACAGGGAAAGCATTCAGTACTTC.

The gene calls are TRBV11-3 and TRBJ2-1; D is undetermined. CDR3 length: 13 amino acids. Per the germline V gene, CDR1 is SGHNT and CDR2 is YENEEA. Trimming took off 5 bases at V and 4 bases at J, with 9 bases between the two ends. In DNA, the CDR3 is TGTGCCAGCAGCCAAACGAAATACAATGAGCAGTTCTTC. Encoded protein: CASSQTKYNEQFF.

A word on this clone: The sample has other DNA sequences that encode this CDR3 too. The rearrangement uses TRBV10-3 and TRBJ1-2; D might be TRBD1 (6 bases). Germline CDR1 and CDR2: ENHRY and SYGVKD. V was pared by 6 bases and J by 2 bases, with 10 bases between. This CDR3 spans 13 amino acids. The CDR3, as DNA: TGTGCCATCAGCCCCACAGGGAACTATGGCTACACCTTC. Its translation: CAISPTGNYGYTF.

V usage is TRBV10-3 and J usage is TRBJ1-5; unclear D gene. V gave up 3 bases and J gave up 3 bases, with 12 bases separating them. CDR1 is ENHRY and CDR2 is SYGVKD in the germline V gene. The CDR3 spans 15 residues. The CDR3: CAISDGRKTNQPQHF. CDR3 DNA sequence: TGTGCCATCAGTGACGGTCGGAAAACCAATCAGCCCCAGCATTTT.

V is TRBV19 and J is TRBJ2-3; D remains unclear. The CDR3 runs 13 residues. CDR1 and CDR2 (germline): LNHDA, SQIVND (reference sequence). V shed 3 bases and J shed 4 bases, with 8 bases lying between them. The CDR3 sequence: CASSIGYADTQYF. DNA of the CDR3: TGTGCCAGTAGTATTGGGTACGCAGATACGCAGTATTTT.